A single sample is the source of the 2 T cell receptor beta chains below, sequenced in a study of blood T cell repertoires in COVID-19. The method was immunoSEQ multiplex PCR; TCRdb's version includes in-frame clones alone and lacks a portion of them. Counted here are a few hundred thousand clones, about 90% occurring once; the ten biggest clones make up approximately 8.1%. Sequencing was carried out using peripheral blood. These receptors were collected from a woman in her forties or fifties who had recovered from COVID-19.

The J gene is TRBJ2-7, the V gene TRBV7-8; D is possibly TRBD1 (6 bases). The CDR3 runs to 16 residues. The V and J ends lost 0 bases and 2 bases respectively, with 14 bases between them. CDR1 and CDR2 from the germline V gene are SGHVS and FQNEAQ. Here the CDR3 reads CASSLASQGSPYEQYF. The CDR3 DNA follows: TGTGCCAGCAGCTTAGCCTCACAGGGTTCCCCCTACGAGCAGTACTTC.

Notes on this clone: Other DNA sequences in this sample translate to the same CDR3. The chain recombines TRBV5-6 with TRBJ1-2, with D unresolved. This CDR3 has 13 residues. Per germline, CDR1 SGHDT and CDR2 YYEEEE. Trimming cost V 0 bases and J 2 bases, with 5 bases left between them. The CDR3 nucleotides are TGTGCCAGCAGCTTGGGCAGAAACTATGGCTACACCTTC. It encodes CASSLGRNYGYTF.